A selection of T cell receptor beta chains follows, all from one sample in a study of response to subunit inactivated influenza vaccine. TCRdb re-derived calls from the RT-PCR reads in MiXCR, one entry per CDR3 protein. Of about 620,000 distinct CDR3 sequences listed, about 11% are singletons. These data are also associated with another study on T cells expressing NK-cell markers.

The sequencing here drew on PBMCs from blood, taken on the day of vaccination. These receptors were taken from a man aged 45-60 years who received an inactivated influenza vaccine. The CDR3 runs from the conserved cysteine through the conserved F or W. D genes are given only for firm matches. Some rows mark clone size as missing; the rest say once, few, many or name a class of expanded clone.

D gene | clone size | J gene | V gene | CDR3 DNA | CDR3 protein
. | few | TRBJ2-5 | TRBV7-2 | TGTGCCAGCAGCTTCGATGGAGGGGCCCAGTACTTC | CASSFDGGAQYF
. | many | TRBJ2-2 | TRBV11-2 | TGTGCCAGCAGCCGACCGTCCGGGACAAAATCCACCGGGGAGCTGTTTTTT | CASSRPSGTKSTGELFF
. | many | TRBJ1-1 | TRBV20-1 | TGCAGTGCGAGCCAGGGTGTGGGTCGGGGAGCTTTCTTT | CSASQGVGRGAFF
. | few | TRBJ2-2 | TRBV20-1 | TGCAGTGCTAGGAGTCAGGGACGATACACCGGGGAGCTGTTTTTT | CSARSQGRYTGELFF
. | few | TRBJ2-2 | TRBV20-1 | TGCAGTGCTTTGTTGAGAGCGGGTTCCACCGGGGAGCTGTTTTTT | CSALLRAGSTGELFF
TRBD1 | . | TRBJ1-3 | TRBV6-1 | TGTGCCAGCAGTGCGCGGGGGGGACAGCTCTCTGGAAACACCATATATTTT | CASSARGGQLSGNTIYF
. | few | TRBJ2-1 | TRBV20-1 | TGCAGTGCCGCCTCCCTGGGGGGTGTGGTCTACAATGAGCAGTTCTTC | CSAASLGGVVYNEQFF
. | . | TRBJ1-2 | TRBV7-9 | TGTGCCAGCGAAAGCGGGGGGGGCTATGGCTACACCTTC | CASESGGGYGYTF
TRBD2 | . | TRBJ2-7 | TRBV29-1 | TGCAGCGTTGGGACCAGGTTGGGACTAGCGGGTTCCTACGAGCAGTACTTC | CSVGTRLGLAGSYEQYF
TRBD1 | . | TRBJ2-5 | TRBV3-1 | TGTGCCAGCAGCCAAGAGACAGGGGTGGATTGGGAGACCCAGTACTTC | CASSQETGVDWETQYF
TRBD2 | . | TRBJ2-1 | TRBV7-2 | TGTGCCAGCAGCTTACAGTCTAGCGGGTACAATGAGCAGTTCTTC | CASSLQSSGYNEQFF
. | . | TRBJ2-6 | TRBV2 | TGTGCCAGCAGTGGTAGAACTGGGGCCAACGTCCTGACTTTC | CASSGRTGANVLTF
TRBD2 | few | TRBJ2-1 | TRBV30 | TGTGCCTGGAGTGTAAAGGGAGGGGAGCAGTTCTTC | CAWSVKGGEQFF
. | many | TRBJ2-1 | TRBV12-3/TRBV12-4 | TGTGCCAGCAGTCCCGAGGGAGCGAGAAAGTACAATGAGCAGTTCTTC | CASSPEGARKYNEQFF
. | few | TRBJ2-1 | TRBV20-1 | TGCAGTGCCTCAGACAAGAGCTCCTACAATGAGCAGTTCTTC | CSASDKSSYNEQFF
TRBD1 | . | TRBJ2-3 | TRBV5-1 | TGCGCCAGCAGTTCGGGACAGGGATCGGATACGCAGTATTTT | CASSSGQGSDTQYF
. | few | TRBJ1-2 | TRBV4-3 | TGCGCCAGCAGCCAAAGAAAGGTGATTAACTATGGCTACACCTTC | CASSQRKVINYGYTF
TRBD1 | few | TRBJ2-3 | TRBV5-1 | TGCGCCAGCAGCTTGCCGACAGGGGGTAACGCAGATACGCAGTATTTT | CASSLPTGGNADTQYF
TRBD2 | . | TRBJ2-5 | TRBV6-2/TRBV6-3 | TGTGCCAGCTGTTGGGGGGGGGAGACCCAGTACTTC | CASCWGGETQYF
. | . | TRBJ2-3 | TRBV7-2 | TGTGCCAGCAGCTTAGTGTCAGGGGTTAAAGCAGATACGCAGTATTTT | CASSLVSGVKADTQYF
. | . | TRBJ1-2 | TRBV7-9 | TGTGCCAGCAGCTTATCGGGAGACCATGGCTACACCTTC | CASSLSGDHGYTF
. | . | TRBJ2-5 | TRBV9 | TGTGCCAGCAGCGTAGGAGGGCTAGCTCAGCAGACCCAGTACTTC | CASSVGGLAQQTQYF
. | . | TRBJ2-7 | TRBV30 | TGTGCCTGGAGTCGGGGACCCTACGAGCAGTACTTC | CAWSRGPYEQYF
TRBD2 | . | TRBJ2-3 | TRBV25-1 | TGTGCCAGCAGGACTAGCGGGAGGGCCACAGATACGCAGTATTTT | CASRTSGRATDTQYF
. | few | TRBJ1-6 | TRBV4-1 | TGCGCCAGCAGCCAAGACTCTGGTAATTCACCCCTCCACTTT | CASSQDSGNSPLHF
. | . | TRBJ1-3 | TRBV12-3/TRBV12-4 | TGTGCCAGCAATCCGGAGATGCCTGGAAACACCATATATTTT | CASNPEMPGNTIYF
. | many | TRBJ2-2 | TRBV5-4 | TGTGCCAGCAGCCTAGCCGCGTCTGGGAACACCGGGGAGCTGTTTTTT | CASSLAASGNTGELFF
TRBD2 | few | TRBJ2-1 | TRBV19 | TGTGCCAGTAGTAGTACTAGCGGGAGAGTATCCTACAATGAGCAGTTCTTC | CASSSTSGRVSYNEQFF
TRBD2 | few | TRBJ2-1 | TRBV5-1 | TGCGCCAGCAGCTTGGGAAGCGGGAGCATCTACAATGAGCAGTTCTTC | CASSLGSGSIYNEQFF
. | few | TRBJ1-1 | TRBV5-5 | TGTGCCAGCAGTTCTGACCCGAACACTGAAGCTTTCTTT | CASSSDPNTEAFF
TRBD1 | few | TRBJ2-7 | TRBV20-1 | TGCAGTGCTAGTACCGGGACAGGCAATTACGAGCAGTACTTC | CSASTGTGNYEQYF
TRBD2 | few | TRBJ2-7 | TRBV18 | TGTGCCAGCTCACCAACGGGACTATTTTCCTACGAGCAGTACTTC | CASSPTGLFSYEQYF
. | many | TRBJ1-1 | TRBV4-1 | TGCGCCAGCAGCCAAGATATATCGGCAGTAGGGACTGAAGCTTTCTTT | CASSQDISAVGTEAFF
. | many | TRBJ1-4 | TRBV20-1 | TGCAGTGCTAGAGGCTTGGGGGGCGCGTCTAATGAAAAACTGTTTTTT | CSARGLGGASNEKLFF
. | . | TRBJ1-1 | TRBV3-1 | TGTGCCAGCAGGGCAAACACACGGAACACTGAAGCTTTCTTT | CASRANTRNTEAFF
. | few | TRBJ1-6 | TRBV7-3 | TGTGCCAGCAGCTTAGATGGGTTGGACGTTTCACCCCTCCACTTT | CASSLDGLDVSPLHF
. | . | TRBJ2-5 | TRBV29-1 | TGCAGCTTAAGACGGGGGAGCGAGACCCAGTACTTC | CSLRRGSETQYF